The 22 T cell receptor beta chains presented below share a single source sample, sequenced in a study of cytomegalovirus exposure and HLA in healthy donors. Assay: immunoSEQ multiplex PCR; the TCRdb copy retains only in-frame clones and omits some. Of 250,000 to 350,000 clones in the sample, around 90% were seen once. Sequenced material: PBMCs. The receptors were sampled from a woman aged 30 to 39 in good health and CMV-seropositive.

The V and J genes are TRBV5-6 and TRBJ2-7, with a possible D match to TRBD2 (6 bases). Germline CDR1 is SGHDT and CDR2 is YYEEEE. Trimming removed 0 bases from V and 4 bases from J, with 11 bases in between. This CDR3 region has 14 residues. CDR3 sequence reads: CASSLGTTMYEQYF. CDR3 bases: TGTGCCAGCAGCTTGGGGACTACCATGTACGAGCAGTACTTC.

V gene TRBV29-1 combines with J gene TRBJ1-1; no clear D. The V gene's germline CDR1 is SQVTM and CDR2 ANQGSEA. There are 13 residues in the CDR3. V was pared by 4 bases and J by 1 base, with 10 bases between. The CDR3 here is CSVAATANTEAFF. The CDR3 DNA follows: TGCAGCGTTGCGGCCACAGCGAACACTGAAGCTTTCTTT. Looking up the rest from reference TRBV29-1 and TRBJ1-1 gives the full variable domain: SAVISQKPSRDICQRGTSLTIQCQVDSQVTMMFWYRQQPGQSLTLIATANQGSEATYESGFVIDKFPISRPNLTFSTLTVSNMSPEDSSIYLCSVAATANTEAFFGQGTRLTVV.

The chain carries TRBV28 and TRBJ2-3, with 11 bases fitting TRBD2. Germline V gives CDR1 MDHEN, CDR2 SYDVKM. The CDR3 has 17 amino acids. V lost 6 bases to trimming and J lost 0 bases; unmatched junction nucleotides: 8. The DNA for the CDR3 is TGTGCCAGCAGCCTTGTAGGGACTAGCGGTAGCACAGATACGCAGTATTTT. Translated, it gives CASSLVGTSGSTDTQYF.

As DNA, the CDR3 is TGTGCCAGCAGCCTTAATCTAGCGGGTCGGACCTACGAGCAGTACTTC. This translates into CASSLNLAGRTYEQYF. This chain links TRBV28 with TRBJ2-7; 8 bases line up with TRBD2. Trimming took 6 bases from V and 2 from J; bases not matched to a gene: 12. CDR1 MDHEN and CDR2 SYDVKM come from the germline V gene. The CDR3 consists of 16 residues.

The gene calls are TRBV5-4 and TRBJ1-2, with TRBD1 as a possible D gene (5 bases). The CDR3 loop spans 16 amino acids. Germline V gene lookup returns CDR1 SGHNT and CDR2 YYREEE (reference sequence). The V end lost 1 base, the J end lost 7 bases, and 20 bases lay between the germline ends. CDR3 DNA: TGTGCCAGCAGCTTGAGTCTCGGCAGGGATGTTTTTGGCTACACCTTC. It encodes CASSLSLGRDVFGYTF.

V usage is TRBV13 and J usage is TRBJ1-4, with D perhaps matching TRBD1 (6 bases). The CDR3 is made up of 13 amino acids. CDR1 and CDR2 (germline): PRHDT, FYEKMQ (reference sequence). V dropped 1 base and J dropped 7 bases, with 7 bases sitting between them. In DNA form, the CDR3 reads TGTGCCAGCAGCTTAGAACAGGGTGAAAAACTGTTTTTT. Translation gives CASSLEQGEKLFF.

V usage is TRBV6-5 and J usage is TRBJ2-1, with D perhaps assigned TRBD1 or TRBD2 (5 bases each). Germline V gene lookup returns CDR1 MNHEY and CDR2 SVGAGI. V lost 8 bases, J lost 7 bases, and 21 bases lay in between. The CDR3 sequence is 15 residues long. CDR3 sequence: CASHPGPPQWNEQFF. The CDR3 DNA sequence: TGTGCCAGCCATCCGGGACCACCACAATGGAATGAGCAGTTCTTC.

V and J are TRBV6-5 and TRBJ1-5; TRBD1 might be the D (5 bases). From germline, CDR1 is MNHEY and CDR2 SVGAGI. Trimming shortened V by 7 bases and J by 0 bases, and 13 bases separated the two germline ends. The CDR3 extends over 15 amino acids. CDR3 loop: CASKLTAYSNQPQHF. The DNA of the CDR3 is TGTGCCAGCAAATTGACAGCGTATAGCAATCAGCCCCAGCATTTT.

In DNA form, the CDR3 reads TGTGCCAGCAATCCCAAGGCTCGGAACACTGAAGCTTTCTTT. Translated, it gives CASNPKARNTEAFF. V and J are TRBV27 and TRBJ1-1; D gene ambiguous. The CDR3 sequence is 14 residues long. The germline gives CDR1 MNHEY, CDR2 SMNVEV (reference sequence). Deletions cut 7 bases from V and 1 base from J, with 13 bases between.

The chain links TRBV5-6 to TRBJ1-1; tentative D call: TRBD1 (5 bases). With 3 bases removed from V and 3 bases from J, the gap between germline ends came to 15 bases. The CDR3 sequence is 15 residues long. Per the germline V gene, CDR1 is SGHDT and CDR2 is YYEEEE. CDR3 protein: CASSSQGLMDTEAFF. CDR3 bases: TGTGCCAGCAGCTCCCAGGGCCTAATGGACACTGAAGCTTTCTTT. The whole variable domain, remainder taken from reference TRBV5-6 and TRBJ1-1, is DAGVTQSPTHLIKTRGQQVTLRCSPKSGHDTVSWYQQALGQGPQFIFQYYEEEERQRGNFPDRFSGHQFPNYSSELNVNALLLGDSALYLCASSSQGLMDTEAFFGQGTRLTVV.

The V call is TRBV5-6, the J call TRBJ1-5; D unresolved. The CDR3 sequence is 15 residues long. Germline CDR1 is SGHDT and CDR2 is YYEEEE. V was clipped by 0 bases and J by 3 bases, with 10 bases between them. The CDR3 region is CASSLESDINQPQHF. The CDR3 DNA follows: TGTGCCAGCAGCTTGGAGTCTGATATCAATCAGCCCCAGCATTTT.

The chain's CDR3 is CSAMDTPGAFF. In nucleotides, the CDR3 is TGCAGTGCTATGGACACTCCGGGGGCTTTCTTT. The chain carries TRBV20-1 and TRBJ1-1; D is perhaps TRBD1 (5 bases). Trimming removed 4 bases at V and 11 bases at J, with 14 bases between. The CDR3 spans 11 residues. The V gene's germline CDR1 is DFQATT and CDR2 SNEGSKA (reference sequence).

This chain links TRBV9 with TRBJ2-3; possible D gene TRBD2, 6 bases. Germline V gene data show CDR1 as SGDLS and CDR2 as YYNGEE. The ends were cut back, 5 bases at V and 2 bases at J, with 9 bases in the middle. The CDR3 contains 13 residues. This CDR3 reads CASRRDSTDTQYF. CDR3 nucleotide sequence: TGTGCCAGCAGGAGGGACTCCACAGATACGCAGTATTTT.

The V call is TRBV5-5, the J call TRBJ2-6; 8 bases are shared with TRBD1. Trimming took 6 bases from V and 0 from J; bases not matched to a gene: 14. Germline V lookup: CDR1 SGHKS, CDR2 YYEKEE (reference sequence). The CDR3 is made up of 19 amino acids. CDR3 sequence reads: CASILRPGQVDSGANVLTF. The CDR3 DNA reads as TGTGCCAGCATCCTACGACCGGGACAGGTAGACTCTGGGGCCAACGTCCTGACTTTC.

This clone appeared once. The CDR3 bases are TGTGCCAGCAGTTGGGACAGGGTAACAGATACGCAGTATTTT. Amino acids: CASSWDRVTDTQYF. The rearrangement joins TRBV28 to TRBJ2-3, with 9 nucleotides matching TRBD1. J gave up 3 bases and V 4 bases, and 2 bases lay outside the gene matches. Germline loops: CDR1 MDHEN, CDR2 SYDVKM. The CDR3 has 14 amino acids.

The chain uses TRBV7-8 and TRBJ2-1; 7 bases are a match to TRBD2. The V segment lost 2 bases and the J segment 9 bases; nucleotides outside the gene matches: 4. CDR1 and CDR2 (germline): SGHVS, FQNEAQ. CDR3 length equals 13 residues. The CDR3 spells CASSLTSAGEQFF. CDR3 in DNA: TGTGCCAGCAGCTTAACTAGCGCTGGTGAGCAGTTCTTC.

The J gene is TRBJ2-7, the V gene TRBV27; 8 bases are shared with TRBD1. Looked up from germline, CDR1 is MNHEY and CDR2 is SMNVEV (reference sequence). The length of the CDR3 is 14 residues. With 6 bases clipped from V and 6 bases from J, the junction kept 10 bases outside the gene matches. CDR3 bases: TGTGCCAGCAGCTTTGGACAGGGTTTTGGCGAGCAGTACTTC. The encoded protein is CASSFGQGFGEQYF.

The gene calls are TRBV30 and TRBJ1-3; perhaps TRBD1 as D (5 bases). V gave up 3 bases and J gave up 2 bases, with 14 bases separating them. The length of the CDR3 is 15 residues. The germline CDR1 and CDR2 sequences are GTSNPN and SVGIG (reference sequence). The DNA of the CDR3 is TGTGCCTGGAGGGGCCACCCAGGGCCTGGAAACACCATATATTTT. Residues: CAWRGHPGPGNTIYF.

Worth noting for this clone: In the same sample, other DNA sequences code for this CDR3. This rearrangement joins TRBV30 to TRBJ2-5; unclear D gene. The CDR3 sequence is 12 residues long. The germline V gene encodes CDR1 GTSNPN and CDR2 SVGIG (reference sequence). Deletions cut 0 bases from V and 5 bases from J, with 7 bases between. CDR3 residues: CAWSVLQETQYF. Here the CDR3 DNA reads TGTGCCTGGAGTGTACTACAGGAGACCCAGTACTTC.

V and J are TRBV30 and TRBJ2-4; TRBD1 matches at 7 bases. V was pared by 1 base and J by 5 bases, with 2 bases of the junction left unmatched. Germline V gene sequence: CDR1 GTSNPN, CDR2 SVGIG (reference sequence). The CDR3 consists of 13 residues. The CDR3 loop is CAWSGDSQNIQYF. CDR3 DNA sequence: TGTGCCTGGAGTGGGGACAGCCAAAACATTCAGTACTTC.

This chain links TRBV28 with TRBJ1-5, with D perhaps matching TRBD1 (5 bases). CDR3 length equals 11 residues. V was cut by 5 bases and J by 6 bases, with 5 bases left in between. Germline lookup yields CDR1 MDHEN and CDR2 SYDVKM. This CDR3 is CASSRGQPQHF. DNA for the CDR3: TGTGCCAGCAGTAGGGGTCAGCCCCAGCATTTT.

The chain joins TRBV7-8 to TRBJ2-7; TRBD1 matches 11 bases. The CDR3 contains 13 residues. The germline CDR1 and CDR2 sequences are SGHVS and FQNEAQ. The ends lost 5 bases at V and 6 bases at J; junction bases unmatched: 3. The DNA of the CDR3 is TGTGCCAGCAGCCTCGGGACAGGGGGCGAGCAGTACTTC. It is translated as CASSLGTGGEQYF.